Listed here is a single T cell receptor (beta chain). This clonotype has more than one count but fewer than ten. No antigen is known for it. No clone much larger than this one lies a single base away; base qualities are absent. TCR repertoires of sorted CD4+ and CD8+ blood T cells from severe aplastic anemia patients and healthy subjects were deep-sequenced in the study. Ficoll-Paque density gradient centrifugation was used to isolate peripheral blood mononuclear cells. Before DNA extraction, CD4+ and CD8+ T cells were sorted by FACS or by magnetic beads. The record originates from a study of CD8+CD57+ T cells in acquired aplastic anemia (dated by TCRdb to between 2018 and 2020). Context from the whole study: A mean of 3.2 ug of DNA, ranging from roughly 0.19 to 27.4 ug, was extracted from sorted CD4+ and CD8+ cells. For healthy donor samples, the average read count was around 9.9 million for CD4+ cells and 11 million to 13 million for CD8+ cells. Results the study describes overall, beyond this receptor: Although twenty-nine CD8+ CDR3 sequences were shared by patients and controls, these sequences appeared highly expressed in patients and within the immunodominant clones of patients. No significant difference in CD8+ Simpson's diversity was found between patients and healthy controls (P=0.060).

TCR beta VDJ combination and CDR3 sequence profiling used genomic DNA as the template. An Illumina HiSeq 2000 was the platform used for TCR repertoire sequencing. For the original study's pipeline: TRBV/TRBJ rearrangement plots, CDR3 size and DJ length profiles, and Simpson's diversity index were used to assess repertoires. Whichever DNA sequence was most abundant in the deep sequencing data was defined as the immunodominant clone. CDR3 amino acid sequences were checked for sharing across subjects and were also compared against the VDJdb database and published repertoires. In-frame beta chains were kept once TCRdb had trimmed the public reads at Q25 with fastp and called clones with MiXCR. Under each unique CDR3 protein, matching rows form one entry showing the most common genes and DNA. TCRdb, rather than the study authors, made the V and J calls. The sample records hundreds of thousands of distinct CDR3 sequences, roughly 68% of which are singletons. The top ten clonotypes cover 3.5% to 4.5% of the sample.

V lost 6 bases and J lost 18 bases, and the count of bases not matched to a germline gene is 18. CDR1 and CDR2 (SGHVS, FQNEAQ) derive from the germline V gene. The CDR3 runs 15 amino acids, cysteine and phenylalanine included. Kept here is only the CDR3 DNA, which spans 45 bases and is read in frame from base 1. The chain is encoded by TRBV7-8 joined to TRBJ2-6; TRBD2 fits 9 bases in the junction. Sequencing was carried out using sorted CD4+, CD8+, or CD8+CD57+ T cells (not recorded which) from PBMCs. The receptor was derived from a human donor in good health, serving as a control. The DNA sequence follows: TGTGCCAGCAGACTTCGCGGCGGGGGGGGTACAGATACGACTTTC. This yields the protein CASRLRGGGGTDTTF. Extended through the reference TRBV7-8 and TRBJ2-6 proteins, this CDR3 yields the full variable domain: GAGVSQSPRYKVAKRGQDVALRCDPISGHVSLFWYQQALGQGPEFLTYFQNEAQLDKSGLPSDRFFAERPEGSVSTLKIQRTQQEDSAVYLCASRLRGGGGTDTTFGAGSRLTVL.